The 8 T cell receptor beta chains reported below all come from one sample, sequenced in a study of T cells after somatic rescue of genetic block (dated by TCRdb to the early 2020s). Library creation used the immunoSEQ multiplex PCR assay. This immuneACCESS table, as held by TCRdb, lists in-frame sequences with V and J called but not all clones. Of the missing ones, under half trace to an unresolved V gene in checked studies; the others have no known cause. In this sample the table shows some 70,000 clones, approximately 91% of which occur a single time. Roughly 2.9% of the sample is taken by the ten largest. Sequenced input: peripheral blood mononuclear cells (PBMCs). Receptor source: a young man.

This clone has only one observation. The chain combines TRBV16 with TRBJ2-7; 9 bases map to TRBD1. In germline, CDR1 is KGHSY, CDR2 FQNENV. J lost 3 bases, V lost 2 bases, and 5 bases had no gene match. This CDR3 is 15 amino acids long. CDR3 in DNA: TGTGCCAGCAGCCAACCGGGACAGGGTTTCTACGAGCAGTACTTC. Translated: CASSQPGQGFYEQYF. The full variable domain, with the rest looked up from reference TRBV16 and TRBJ2-7, is GEEVAQTPKHLVRGEGQKAKLYCAPIKGHSYVFWYQQVLKNEFKFLISFQNENVFDETGMPKERFSAKCLPNSPCSLEIQATKLEDSAVYFCASSQPGQGFYEQYFGPGTRLTVT.

The chain carries TRBV7-8 and TRBJ2-3; either TRBD1 or TRBD2 may fit D (5 bases each). V shed 3 bases and J shed 1 base, with 17 bases lying between them. The CDR3 runs 17 residues. CDR1 is SGHVS and CDR2 is FQNEAQ in the germline V gene. Written as DNA, the CDR3 is TGTGCCAGCAGCTTCACTAGGGGCCGGGATGGCACAGATACGCAGTATTTT. Translating it yields CASSFTRGRDGTDTQYF.

The chain recombines TRBV7-9 with TRBJ2-1, with D possibly TRBD1 on 5 matching bases. This CDR3 has 14 amino acids. Germline CDR1 reads SEHNR; CDR2 reads FQNEAQ (reference sequence). V was clipped by 4 bases and J by 8 bases, with 15 bases between them. The CDR3 DNA follows: TGTGCCAGCAGCTCCCTATTTAAGGGGTATGAGCAGTTCTTC. Translation: CASSSLFKGYEQFF.

This rearrangement joins TRBV10-1 to TRBJ2-1, with no clear D. Trimming pared 4 bases from V and 1 base from J, leaving 8 bases between. The CDR3 is made up of 14 amino acids. CDR1 is WNHNN and CDR2 is SYGVQD in the germline V gene (reference sequence). The CDR3, as DNA: TGCGCCAGCAGTGGTCCTGCTTCCTACAATGAGCAGTTCTTC. The encoded protein is CASSGPASYNEQFF.

This chain uses TRBV9 with TRBJ2-3, with 9 positions matching TRBD2. Germline-derived CDR1 and CDR2 are SGDLS and YYNGEE. Trimming at V came to 3 bases and at J to 1 base, leaving 9 bases not matched to a gene. The CDR3 totals 17 residues. The CDR3 sequence: CASSAGAGGHGTDTQYF. DNA of the CDR3: TGTGCCAGCAGCGCTGGGGCGGGGGGGCATGGCACAGATACGCAGTATTTT.

The V gene is TRBV5-1, the J gene TRBJ2-7; 7 positions match TRBD1. Germline V CDR1 and CDR2: SGHRS, YFSETQ. V shed 3 bases and J 6 bases; nucleotides not matched to a gene: 12. CDR3 length: 15 amino acids. CDR3 in amino acids: CASSSGSRTGSEQYF. The CDR3 bases are TGCGCCAGCAGCTCTGGATCGCGGACAGGTTCCGAGCAGTACTTC.

The chain has TRBV20-1 and TRBJ1-2, with D possibly being TRBD1 (6 bases). V was cut by 4 bases and J by 7 bases, with 10 bases left in between. This CDR3 comprises 11 residues. Looked up from germline, CDR1 is DFQATT and CDR2 is SNEGSKA (reference sequence). In nucleotides, the CDR3 is TGCAGTGCTAACCACAGGGTTGGCTACACCTTC. It encodes CSANHRVGYTF.

This chain joins TRBV19 and TRBJ2-3; 8 bases match TRBD1. CDR3 size: 12 residues. Looked up from germline, CDR1 is LNHDA and CDR2 is SQIVND (reference sequence). V dropped 6 bases and J dropped 9; count of bases not matched to a gene: 5. DNA for the CDR3: TGTGCCAGTAGACCAGACAGGGGCACGCAGTATTTT. Its protein product is CASRPDRGTQYF.